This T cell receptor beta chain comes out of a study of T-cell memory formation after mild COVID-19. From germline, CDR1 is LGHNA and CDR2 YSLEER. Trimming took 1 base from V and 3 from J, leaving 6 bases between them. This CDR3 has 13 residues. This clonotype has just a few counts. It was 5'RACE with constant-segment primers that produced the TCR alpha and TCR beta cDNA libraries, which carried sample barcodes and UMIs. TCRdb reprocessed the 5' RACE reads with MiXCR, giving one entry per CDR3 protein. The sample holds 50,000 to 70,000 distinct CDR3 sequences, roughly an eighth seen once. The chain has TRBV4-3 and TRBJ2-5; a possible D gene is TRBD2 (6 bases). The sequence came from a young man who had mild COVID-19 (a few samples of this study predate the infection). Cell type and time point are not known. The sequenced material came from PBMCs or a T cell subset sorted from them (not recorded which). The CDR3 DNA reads TGCGCCAGCAGCCAAGGGGAGGAAGAGACCCAGTACTTC. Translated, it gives CASSQGEEETQYF.